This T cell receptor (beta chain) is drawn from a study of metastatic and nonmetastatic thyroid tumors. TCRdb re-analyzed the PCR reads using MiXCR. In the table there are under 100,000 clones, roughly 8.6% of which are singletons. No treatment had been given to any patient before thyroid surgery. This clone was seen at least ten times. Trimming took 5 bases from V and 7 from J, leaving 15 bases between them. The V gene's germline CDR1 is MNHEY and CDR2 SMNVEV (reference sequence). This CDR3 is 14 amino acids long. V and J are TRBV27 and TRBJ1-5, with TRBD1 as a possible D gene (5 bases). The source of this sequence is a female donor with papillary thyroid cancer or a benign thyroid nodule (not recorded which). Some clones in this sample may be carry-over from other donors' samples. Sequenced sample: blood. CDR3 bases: TGTGCCAGCAGTCCGGGGGGGTGGGGGCAGCCCCAGCATTTT. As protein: CASSPGGWGQPQHF.